This T cell receptor (beta chain) is from a study of shared clonotypes between healthy human individuals. Study details: The plates for each donor numbered three CD4 naive, three CD4 memory, two CD8 naive and one CD8 memory.

Cells designated naive CD8 were CD45RO-negative and were positively selected for CCR7, with terminally differentiated effector memory CD45RA+ cells excluded. CDR1 and CDR2 from the germline V gene are MNHEY and SVGAGI. V was pared by 5 bases and J by 2 bases, with 9 bases between. This CDR3 region has 13 residues. In regard to this clone: Its matching antigen is unknown. This same CDR3 is encoded by further DNA sequences in the sample.

Study outcomes and limitations: Naive CD4 clonotypes were shared across several donors at roughly 5.3%. Naive subsets generally exceeded memory subsets in estimated richness.

The table came from immunoSEQ multiplex PCR; TCRdb's copy has only in-frame clones and leaves some out. Of hundreds of thousands of clones listed, over 90% are singletons. The source material was naive CD8+ T cells sorted from blood. This chain connects TRBV6-5 to TRBJ2-5; D is unresolved. This receptor was obtained from a man aged 25-45 years in good health. CDR3 sequence reads: CASSSTGQETQYF. In nucleotides, the CDR3 is TGTGCCAGCAGTAGTACGGGTCAAGAGACCCAGTACTTC.